This T cell receptor (beta chain) was documented in a study of T-cell memory formation after mild COVID-19 (dated by TCRdb to the early 2020s). For the study in its entirety: Most TCR sequence clusters were specific to one of the two donors. Longitudinal TCRalpha and TCRbeta repertoire sequencing tracked T-cell clones expanding and contracting after mild COVID-19 in two donors. Two young, previously healthy adult volunteers, one female and one male, were included in the cohort. Points the paper makes about the study in general: Contracting CD4+ clones were found mainly in CM and EM memory subsets, while CD8+ clones were enriched in EMRA. Some responding clones were detected in pre-infection memory, suggesting pre-existing cross-reactive memory T cells joined the SARS-CoV-2 response. Balanced CD4/CD8 phenotypes were observed for clones contracting from day 15 to 85, whereas a bias towards CD4+ was observed for a second wave of clones expanding from day 15 to 37. Only a couple of mild cases were covered in the study, and larger cohorts including severe cases with pre-infection samples were considered necessary. SARS-CoV-2 specificity of the second-wave clones peaking on day 37 was not confirmed.

PBMCs were isolated by Ficoll-Paque density gradient centrifugation. The run used an Illumina NovaSeq 6000. Using 5'RACE with constant-segment primers, TCRalpha and TCRbeta cDNA libraries were constructed, with sample barcodes and unique molecular identifiers added in the process. Trizol reagent was used to extract RNA from every sample. Amplification of the libraries took two PCR steps, and the second step added a second sample barcode plus Illumina TruSeq adapters. Libraries were sequenced on an Illumina NovaSeq with 2 x 150 bp paired-end reads. For the original study's pipeline: Demultiplexing of reads and collapsing into UMI-guided consensus sequences were performed with migec v1.2.7. Using mixcr v2.1.11, the UMI consensuses were aligned to TRA and TRB V and J templates and assembled into clonotypes. A clonotype was counted as expanded or contracted only when both edgeR and NoisET called the clonotype significant, with the noise models trained on biological replicates. For edgeR calls, a false discovery rate-adjusted p below 0.01 and a log2 fold-change threshold of 1 were applied. As an exploratory analysis of dynamics, PCA with hierarchical clustering was applied to max-normalized trajectories of the 1000 most abundant clonotypes. Each responding clone was given a CD4 or CD8 phenotype based on the CD4+ and CD8+ repertoires, which had been sequenced separately. TCRdb reprocessed the public reads (quality trimming at Q25 with fastp, clone calling with MiXCR) and kept in-frame beta chains. CDR3 protein sequences are deduplicated, and each keeps its most common genes and DNA. V and J calls and clone size were set by TCRdb, not the authors. Present in this sample are about 140,000 distinct CDR3 sequences, roughly 15% of which were seen just once. The ten largest clones represent 13% to 15% of the sample.

CDR1 and CDR2 were assigned from the germline V gene as SQVTM and ANQGSEA. V ends up 7 bases short and J 9 bases short, with an unmatched junction base count of 14. Spanning cysteine to phenylalanine, the CDR3 consists of 16 amino acids. The kept DNA is CDR3 alone, 48 bases in frame from the first base. As to this clonotype: Its antigen is still unknown. No base qualities exist here, and no much larger clone lies one base off it.

This receptor chain uses TRBV29-1 and TRBJ2-1; TRBD2 lines up with 14 middle nucleotides. This receptor was taken from an adult woman who had mild COVID-19 (a few samples of this study predate the infection). The sample titles of this study are shuffled in the database, so cell type and time point are left out; the donor was told from shared clones. Sequencing input: PBMCs or a T cell subset sorted from them (not recorded which). The DNA is as follows: TGCAGCGCGGGACAGGGGACTAGCGGGAGTTATAGTGAGCAGTTCTTC. Its coded protein is CSAGQGTSGSYSEQFF.